A selection of T cell receptor beta chains follows, all from one sample in a study of T cell responses to AZD1222 COVID-19 vaccine. TCRdb's table, derived via immunoSEQ multiplex PCR, lists solely in-frame clones and lacks some. In the table there are 97,000 or so clones, around 86% of which are singletons. The material was peripheral blood, obtained on day 0 of AZD1222 vaccination. These receptors all come from an adult in good health. The conserved cysteine and the conserved F or W are not part of the CDR3 here. The order of the fields is CDR3 length, J gene, D gene, V gene, CDR3 protein. The D gene is left open where the match is weak.

CDR3 length: 16
J gene: TRBJ2-1
D gene: TRBD1
V gene: TRBV5-1
CDR3 protein: ASRKAGQGARSYNEQF

CDR3 length: 13
J gene: TRBJ1-5
D gene: .
V gene: TRBV7-8
CDR3 protein: ASSLAVGINQPQH

CDR3 length: 14
J gene: TRBJ2-1
D gene: .
V gene: TRBV21-1
CDR3 protein: ASSKVCGGPYNEQF

CDR3 length: 11
J gene: TRBJ1-1
D gene: .
V gene: TRBV6-4
CDR3 protein: ASSPEENTEAF

CDR3 length: 14
J gene: TRBJ1-3
D gene: .
V gene: TRBV7-9
CDR3 protein: ASSLIKAISGNTIY

CDR3 length: 12
J gene: TRBJ1-5
D gene: TRBD1
V gene: TRBV3-1/TRBV3-2
CDR3 protein: ASSQTGGGQPQH

CDR3 length: 10
J gene: TRBJ1-1
D gene: .
V gene: TRBV7-8
CDR3 protein: ASSLGYTEAF

CDR3 length: 9
J gene: TRBJ1-1
D gene: .
V gene: TRBV20-1
CDR3 protein: SARGNTEAF

CDR3 length: 14
J gene: TRBJ1-1
D gene: .
V gene: TRBV28
CDR3 protein: ATHGYGHSMNTEAF

CDR3 length: 12
J gene: TRBJ1-1
D gene: TRBD1
V gene: TRBV6-1
CDR3 protein: ASSNLGTATEAF

CDR3 length: 12
J gene: TRBJ1-5
D gene: .
V gene: TRBV28
CDR3 protein: ASTSGRANQPQH

CDR3 length: 11
J gene: TRBJ2-7
D gene: TRBD1
V gene: TRBV30
CDR3 protein: AWSVGTGREQY

CDR3 length: 11
J gene: TRBJ2-5
D gene: .
V gene: TRBV2
CDR3 protein: ASSQNGQETQY

CDR3 length: 10
J gene: TRBJ2-7
D gene: TRBD1
V gene: TRBV9
CDR3 protein: ASSLDRGEQY

CDR3 length: 12
J gene: TRBJ1-6
D gene: .
V gene: TRBV5-1
CDR3 protein: ASSLSGQESPLH

CDR3 length: 12
J gene: TRBJ1-1
D gene: TRBD1
V gene: TRBV5-1
CDR3 protein: ASSFGQGNTEAF

CDR3 length: 15
J gene: TRBJ2-5
D gene: TRBD2
V gene: TRBV5-1
CDR3 protein: ASSLGLAGGPQETQY

CDR3 length: 12
J gene: TRBJ1-5
D gene: .
V gene: TRBV28
CDR3 protein: ASSLGREGQPQH

CDR3 length: 13
J gene: TRBJ2-2
D gene: .
V gene: TRBV7-2
CDR3 protein: ASSLRDFGTGELF

CDR3 length: 13
J gene: TRBJ2-3
D gene: .
V gene: TRBV4-3
CDR3 protein: ASSHEGGRVDTQY

CDR3 length: 11
J gene: TRBJ1-1
D gene: .
V gene: TRBV6-5
CDR3 protein: ASSGTVGLEAF

CDR3 length: 12
J gene: TRBJ1-2
D gene: TRBD1
V gene: TRBV27
CDR3 protein: ASRSSGGNYGYT

CDR3 length: 11
J gene: TRBJ2-5
D gene: .
V gene: TRBV5-1
CDR3 protein: ASSLVRGETQY

CDR3 length: 13
J gene: TRBJ1-3
D gene: .
V gene: TRBV3-1/TRBV3-2
CDR3 protein: ASSQEGAGRNTIY

CDR3 length: 14
J gene: TRBJ1-1
D gene: .
V gene: TRBV9
CDR3 protein: ASSVENGSPNTEAF

CDR3 length: 13
J gene: TRBJ1-6
D gene: TRBD1
V gene: TRBV5-6
CDR3 protein: ASSWGGQGVSPLH

CDR3 length: 12
J gene: TRBJ2-5
D gene: TRBD2
V gene: TRBV11-2
CDR3 protein: ASRQYTSGETQY

CDR3 length: 12
J gene: TRBJ2-7
D gene: .
V gene: TRBV6-6
CDR3 protein: ASSYDSFSYEQY

CDR3 length: 14
J gene: TRBJ1-5
D gene: .
V gene: TRBV19
CDR3 protein: ASSIDLGVFNQPQH

CDR3 length: 13
J gene: TRBJ2-5
D gene: .
V gene: TRBV7-2
CDR3 protein: ASSLGGLLQETQY

CDR3 length: 14
J gene: TRBJ2-1
D gene: TRBD2
V gene: TRBV9
CDR3 protein: ASSEPLGGRAFEQF

CDR3 length: 13
J gene: TRBJ2-1
D gene: .
V gene: TRBV4-2
CDR3 protein: ASSQEVLGYNEQF

CDR3 length: 13
J gene: TRBJ2-2
D gene: TRBD2
V gene: TRBV7-3
CDR3 protein: ASSLIAGGSGELF

CDR3 length: 13
J gene: TRBJ2-7
D gene: TRBD1
V gene: TRBV6-2/TRBV6-3
CDR3 protein: ASSYRRGRSYEQY

CDR3 length: 12
J gene: TRBJ2-1
D gene: .
V gene: TRBV15
CDR3 protein: ATSREGVNNEQF

CDR3 length: 13
J gene: TRBJ2-1
D gene: .
V gene: TRBV14
CDR3 protein: ASSQDLGGPDEQF

CDR3 length: 10
J gene: TRBJ1-1
D gene: TRBD1
V gene: TRBV28
CDR3 protein: ASSDRATEAF

CDR3 length: 12
J gene: TRBJ1-2
D gene: .
V gene: TRBV5-7
CDR3 protein: ASSLTGSNYGYT

CDR3 length: 13
J gene: TRBJ1-5
D gene: .
V gene: TRBV21-1
CDR3 protein: ASSSPGASNQPQH

CDR3 length: 13
J gene: TRBJ1-1
D gene: .
V gene: TRBV27
CDR3 protein: ASSLTGGVNTEAF

CDR3 length: 13
J gene: TRBJ1-1
D gene: TRBD1
V gene: TRBV5-1
CDR3 protein: ASSASGTGETEAF

CDR3 length: 13
J gene: TRBJ2-7
D gene: .
V gene: TRBV19
CDR3 protein: ASSTPGTSSYEQY

CDR3 length: 12
J gene: TRBJ2-7
D gene: .
V gene: TRBV2
CDR3 protein: ASSEVAVSYEQY

CDR3 length: 13
J gene: TRBJ1-5
D gene: TRBD1
V gene: TRBV7-2
CDR3 protein: ASSLDRGRNQPQH

CDR3 length: 12
J gene: TRBJ1-5
D gene: TRBD1
V gene: TRBV3-1/TRBV3-2
CDR3 protein: ASSHTTGVQPQH